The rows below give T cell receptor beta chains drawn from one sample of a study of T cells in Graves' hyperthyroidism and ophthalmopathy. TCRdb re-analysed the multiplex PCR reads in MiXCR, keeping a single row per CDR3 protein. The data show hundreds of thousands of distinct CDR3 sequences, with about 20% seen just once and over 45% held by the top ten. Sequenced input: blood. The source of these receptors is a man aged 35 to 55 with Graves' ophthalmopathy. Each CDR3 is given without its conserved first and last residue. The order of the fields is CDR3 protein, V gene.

CDR3 protein: ASTIMGDEQF; V gene: TRBV2
CDR3 protein: SADQTGLPSFGYT; V gene: TRBV20-1
CDR3 protein: ASGPRQETQY; V gene: TRBV7-6
CDR3 protein: ASNPRGGGYNQPQH; V gene: TRBV2
CDR3 protein: ASSEGPDNGYT; V gene: TRBV2
CDR3 protein: ASSAPKVEQF; V gene: TRBV5-1
CDR3 protein: ASSLAGDLAKNIQY; V gene: TRBV19
CDR3 protein: ASSEGRSYGYT; V gene: TRBV7-7
CDR3 protein: SASSVRGDEQY; V gene: TRBV20-1
CDR3 protein: ASSPGTSGSEQF; V gene: TRBV12-3/TRBV12-4
CDR3 protein: ASSRPGTSGRETQY; V gene: TRBV7-9
CDR3 protein: ATGGQGYEQY; V gene: TRBV24-1
CDR3 protein: ASSLTLMNTEAF; V gene: TRBV7-2
CDR3 protein: ASSWQGTNYGYT; V gene: TRBV19
CDR3 protein: ASALTGQSNQPQH; V gene: TRBV5-1
CDR3 protein: ASSLAGGGSYNSPLH; V gene: TRBV5-8
CDR3 protein: ASSLGGGPNNEQF; V gene: TRBV5-1
CDR3 protein: SVEMGQGPSGANVLT; V gene: TRBV29-1
CDR3 protein: ASSPGQGLPYNEQF; V gene: TRBV11-1